This entry describes one T cell receptor (beta chain). No antigen is known for it. Per germline, CDR1 SEHNR and CDR2 FQNEAQ (reference sequence). CDR3 length equals 15 residues. The V gene lost 5 bases and the J gene lost 3 bases, with 14 bases spanning the gap. Clinical symptoms, serum thyroxine and TRAb, thyroid ultrasound and orbital computed tomography were used for the diagnoses. This sample was taken from a study of T cells in Graves' hyperthyroidism and ophthalmopathy. At the level of the study: Before any treatment, at initial diagnosis, peripheral blood was collected.

TCR beta CDR3 region amplification was performed from RNA transcripts. The HTBI primer set was used in a first-round RT-PCR of the TCR CDR3. From the multiplex PCR reads, TCRdb called clonotypes with MiXCR, one entry per CDR3 protein. The data show roughly 350,000 distinct CDR3 sequences, more than 12% seen once. Study-wide points: Most clonotypes expanded in the thyroid (above 0.001) were also present in blood.

What was sequenced was blood. The chain recombines TRBV7-9 with TRBJ2-1; D is perhaps TRBD2 (6 bases). This clonotype was sampled from a woman aged 25 to 39 with Graves' ophthalmopathy. The CDR3 nucleotides are TGTGCCAGCAGCCTGGTTAGCGGAAGCTACAATGAGCAGTTCTTC. This translates into CASSLVSGSYNEQFF.